The 25 T cell receptor beta chains given below trace back to one sample, sequenced in a study of blood T cell repertoires in COVID-19. Libraries were prepared by immunoSEQ multiplex PCR; TCRdb keeps only in-frame clonotypes and omits some of them. The sample lists some 230,000 clones, more than 85% occurring once. Sequencing was performed on peripheral blood. The receptors derive from a woman between 50 and 59 years old with COVID-19, enrolled during active disease.

The rearrangement links TRBV6-5 to TRBJ2-1, with TRBD2 matching 7 bases. Per germline, CDR1 MNHEY and CDR2 SVGAGI. The CDR3 has 14 amino acids. The ends lost 7 bases at V and 7 bases at J; junction bases unmatched: 10. The CDR3 sequence is CASMGSGVSNEQFF. In DNA, the CDR3 is TGTGCCAGCATGGGGAGCGGGGTGTCGAATGAGCAGTTCTTC.

The chain couples TRBV28 to TRBJ1-2, with TRBD1 as a possible D gene (5 bases). The CDR3 is 14 residues long. V dropped 5 bases and J dropped 4 bases, with 14 bases sitting between them. Germline CDR1 and CDR2: MDHEN and SYDVKM. For the CDR3, the DNA is TGTGCCAGCAGTCCCTCCTGGGGGGGCTATGGCTACACCTTC. It specifies CASSPSWGGYGYTF.

The rearrangement links TRBV5-4 to TRBJ2-7; TRBD1 matches 10 bases. This CDR3 region has 16 residues. V trimming: 3 bases; J trimming: 3 bases; junction bases outside the gene matches: 9. Germline CDR1 reads SGHNT; CDR2 reads YYREEE (reference sequence). The CDR3 DNA reads as TGTGCCAGCAGCTCGGCCCGGGACAGGGGACTCTACGAGCAGTACGTC. Amino acids: CASSSARDRGLYEQYV.

The CDR3, as DNA: TGTGCCAGCAGCCCCCGAGTCTTCGACTATGGCTACACCTTC. Translation: CASSPRVFDYGYTF. The gene calls are TRBV3-1 (or the pseudogene TRBV3-2) and TRBJ1-2; D not resolved. The germline V and J ends were trimmed by 4 bases and 3 bases, with 12 bases remaining between them. The CDR3 loop spans 14 amino acids. Germline lookup yields CDR1 LGHDT and CDR2 YNNKEL (reference sequence).

The chain links TRBV5-1 to TRBJ1-2; D unresolved. Trimming cost V 2 bases and J 5 bases, with 10 bases left between them. The CDR3 is 13 amino acids. The germline CDR1 and CDR2 sequences are SGHRS and YFSETQ. CDR3 in DNA: TGCGCCAGCAGCTTAGGAAGAGGATATGGCTACACCTTC. Its protein product is CASSLGRGYGYTF.

The V call is TRBV6-5, the J call TRBJ2-4; 10 nucleotides line up with TRBD1. Losses at the gene ends were 6 bases for V and 10 bases for J; bases not matched to a gene: 9. There are 14 residues in the CDR3. CDR1 MNHEY and CDR2 SVGAGI come from the germline V gene. The DNA for the CDR3 is TGTGCCAGCAGGGTACCCGGACAGGGGGGAATTCAGTACTTC. Amino acid sequence: CASRVPGQGGIQYF.

The V call is TRBV6-5, the J call TRBJ2-1, with D perhaps TRBD2 (6 bases). Germline CDR1 reads MNHEY; CDR2 reads SVGAGI. This CDR3 is 16 amino acids long. Between the trimmed V and J ends, which lost 4 bases and 0 bases, there was a span of 13 bases. The CDR3 sequence: CASSWDSSSSYNEQFF. CDR3 bases: TGTGCCAGCAGTTGGGACTCTTCTAGCTCCTACAATGAGCAGTTCTTC.

The chain joins TRBV5-4 to TRBJ2-6, with D perhaps matching TRBD1 (5 bases). This CDR3 region has 15 residues. Trimming removed 1 base from V and 0 bases from J, with 5 bases in between. Germline V gene data show CDR1 as SGHNT and CDR2 as YYREEE (reference sequence). Written as DNA, the CDR3 is TGTGCCAGCAGCTTGACAGGCTCTGGGGCCAACGTCCTGACTTTC. Its protein is CASSLTGSGANVLTF. Supplemented by reference TRBV5-4 and TRBJ2-6, the full variable domain reads ETGVTQSPTHLIKTRGQQVTLRCSSQSGHNTVSWYQQALGQGPQFIFQYYREEENGRGNFPPRFSGLQFPNYSSELNVNALELDDSALYLCASSLTGSGANVLTFGAGSRLTVL.

This chain connects TRBV7-2 to TRBJ1-2, with D perhaps TRBD1 (5 bases). CDR1 and CDR2 (germline): SGHTA, FQGNSA. This CDR3 region has 15 residues. Between the trimmed V and J ends, which lost 0 bases and 2 bases, there was a span of 10 bases. This CDR3 reads CASSLAFPGNYGYTF. Written as DNA, the CDR3 is TGTGCCAGCAGCTTAGCGTTTCCAGGGAACTATGGCTACACCTTC.

The gene calls are TRBV9 and TRBJ1-2, with a tentative D call TRBD1 (5 bases). The CDR3 length is 13 residues. Trimming pared 0 bases from V and 7 bases from J, leaving 10 bases between. Germline V gene sequence: CDR1 SGDLS, CDR2 YYNGEE. The CDR3 bases are TGTGCCAGCAGCGTAGCTGAAGGGGCTGGCTACACCTTC. Its translation is CASSVAEGAGYTF.

As to this clone: Other nucleotide sequences from this sample produce the same CDR3. The chain joins TRBV25-1 to TRBJ2-1, with D tentatively TRBD2 (6 bases). The germline V and J ends were trimmed by 6 bases and 1 base, with 10 bases remaining between them. This CDR3 region has 14 residues. From germline, CDR1 is MGHDK and CDR2 SYGVNS. The CDR3 spells CASSGGFSYNEQFF. For the CDR3, the DNA is TGTGCCAGCAGCGGGGGTTTTTCCTACAATGAGCAGTTCTTC.

V gene TRBV14 combines with J gene TRBJ2-7; 7 bases map to TRBD1. CDR3 length: 14 residues. The germline CDR1 and CDR2 sequences are SGHDN and FVKESK. V trimming: 11 bases; J trimming: 2 bases; junction bases outside the gene matches: 12. CDR3 residues: CADTGTAKPYEQYV. The CDR3 DNA reads as TGTGCCGACACCGGGACAGCTAAGCCCTACGAGCAGTACGTC.

The V gene is TRBV12-3 or TRBV12-4, the J gene TRBJ1-3; D perhaps matches TRBD1 (5 bases). V lost 3 bases and J lost 8, with 8 bases in between. CDR3 length: 12 residues. The CDR3 DNA is TGTGCCAGCAGTTTCTTAGGGGACACCATATATTTT. Amino acids: CASSFLGDTIYF.

V usage is TRBV6-5 and J usage is TRBJ1-6, with D maybe TRBD1 (5 bases). CDR1 is MNHEY and CDR2 is SVGAGI in the germline V gene. Trimming stripped 10 bases from V and 6 bases from J, with 16 bases between. CDR3 length equals 14 residues. CDR3 sequence: CATWPGQINSPLHF. The CDR3 DNA sequence: TGTGCCACTTGGCCAGGGCAAATTAATTCACCCCTCCACTTT.

The chain combines TRBV29-1 with TRBJ2-5; 10 bases match TRBD1. Unmatched junction bases numbered 7, after V lost 5 bases and J lost 4 bases. Germline V gene data show CDR1 as SQVTM and CDR2 as ANQGSEA. The CDR3 totals 14 residues. The CDR3 DNA sequence: TGCAGCGTTCGTGACAGGGGGCTGCGAGAGACCCAGTACTTC. Encoded protein: CSVRDRGLRETQYF. The entire variable domain, with the rest obtained from reference TRBV29-1 and TRBJ2-5, is as follows: SAVISQKPSRDICQRGTSLTIQCQVDSQVTMMFWYRQQPGQSLTLIATANQGSEATYESGFVIDKFPISRPNLTFSTLTVSNMSPEDSSIYLCSVRDRGLRETQYFGPGTRLLVL.

This chain links TRBV11-2 with TRBJ2-3; D gene uncertain. Germline values: CDR1 SGHAT, CDR2 FQNNGV. The CDR3 has 14 amino acids. Between the trimmed V and J ends, which lost 4 bases and 4 bases, there was a span of 12 bases. The CDR3 loop reads CASSSPKQPDTQYF. CDR3 DNA: TGTGCCAGCAGCTCCCCCAAACAGCCAGATACGCAGTATTTT.

V gene TRBV19 combines with J gene TRBJ2-5; 14 bases map to TRBD2. Per the germline V gene, CDR1 is LNHDA and CDR2 is SQIVND (reference sequence). CDR3 size: 15 residues. J gave up 5 bases and V 8 bases, and 7 bases lay outside the gene matches. The CDR3 loop reads CASGLAGGSGETQYF. CDR3 nucleotide sequence: TGTGCCAGTGGACTAGCGGGGGGTTCGGGGGAGACCCAGTACTTC.

The chain joins TRBV19 to TRBJ1-5, with 7 bases lining up with TRBD1. J was trimmed by 3 bases and V by 4 bases; bases with no gene match: 12. The CDR3 sequence is 17 residues long. The germline V gene has CDR1 LNHDA and CDR2 SQIVND (reference sequence). CDR3 DNA sequence: TGTGCCAGTAGTACAGAGACAGGGTTATATCACAATCAGCCCCAGCATTTT. Translated: CASSTETGLYHNQPQHF.

This clone was recorded a few times. The rearrangement joins TRBV6-2 or TRBV6-3 to TRBJ1-4; no reliable D call. V lost 2 bases and J lost 7, with 5 bases in between. This CDR3 has 12 amino acids. The germline CDR1 and CDR2 sequences are MNHEY and SVGEGT. This CDR3 is CASSYVREKLFF. CDR3 sequence (DNA): TGTGCCAGCAGTTACGTCCGTGAAAAACTGTTTTTT.

This chain connects TRBV28 to TRBJ1-1; D call uncertain. The CDR3 is made up of 13 amino acids. The V gene's germline CDR1 is MDHEN and CDR2 SYDVKM. Trimming cost V 6 bases and J 5 bases, with 13 bases left between them. CDR3 in amino acids: CASSQSYWTEAFF. The CDR3 bases are TGTGCCAGCAGCCAATCCTATTGGACTGAAGCTTTCTTT.

This chain uses TRBV7-6 with TRBJ2-1; 9 bases fit TRBD1. After removal of 2 bases from V and 3 bases from J, the junction contained 8 bases not matched to a gene. This CDR3 is 17 amino acids long. From germline, CDR1 is SGHVS and CDR2 FNYEAQ. This CDR3 is CASSLHRGRIVYNEQFF. DNA of the CDR3: TGTGCCAGCAGCTTACACAGGGGGCGCATAGTCTACAATGAGCAGTTCTTC.

The chain has TRBV6-5 and TRBJ1-2; 9 bases align to TRBD1. Germline lookup yields CDR1 MNHEY and CDR2 SVGAGI. J gave up 8 bases and V 5 bases, and 6 bases lay outside the gene matches. This CDR3 has 13 amino acids. CDR3 DNA: TGTGCCAGCAGTCTCGGGACAGGGAAAGGCTACACCTTC. As protein: CASSLGTGKGYTF.

The chain employs TRBV13 and TRBJ2-3; D is unresolved. Germline V lookup: CDR1 PRHDT, CDR2 FYEKMQ (reference sequence). The V and J ends lost 5 bases and 3 bases respectively, with 6 bases between them. CDR3 length: 12 residues. CDR3 residues: CASSLRTDTQYF. CDR3 DNA sequence: TGTGCCAGCAGCCTAAGAACAGATACGCAGTATTTT.

This chain joins TRBV19 and TRBJ2-5; no firm D call. The CDR3 totals 13 residues. Trimming stripped 3 bases from V and 5 bases from J, with 10 bases between. Germline V gene lookup returns CDR1 LNHDA and CDR2 SQIVND (reference sequence). The CDR3 sequence: CASSIFFMETQYF. The CDR3 region has the DNA TGTGCCAGTAGTATCTTTTTTATGGAGACCCAGTACTTC.

The V and J genes are TRBV9 and TRBJ1-1, with D possibly matching TRBD1 (5 bases). The V gene's germline CDR1 is SGDLS and CDR2 YYNGEE. The V end lost 3 bases, the J end lost 0 bases, and 9 bases lay between the germline ends. The CDR3 has 14 amino acids. CDR3 nucleotide sequence: TGTGCCAGCAGCGCGACAGTATTGAACACTGAAGCTTTCTTT. This sequence encodes CASSATVLNTEAFF.